Listed here are 23 T cell receptor beta chains from one sample, sequenced in a study of blood T cell repertoires in COVID-19. Sequencing was performed with immunoSEQ multiplex PCR; in TCRdb, only in-frame clones are kept and a portion is missing. The sample shows more than 250,000 clones, roughly 85% of them seen only once. The sequenced sample was peripheral blood. The source of these receptors is a man aged 45-60 years with active or convalescent COVID-19.

The CDR3 loop reads CATSDGGDEFF. CDR3 nucleotides: TGTGCCACCAGTGATGGAGGGGACGAGTTCTTT. The genes are TRBV24-1 and TRBJ1-1; tentatively, D is TRBD1 (5 bases). Looked up from germline, CDR1 is KGHDR and CDR2 is SFDVKD. This CDR3 contains 11 residues. Trimming took 3 bases from V and 14 from J, leaving 12 bases between them.

The sample holds one count of this clone. The chain links TRBV7-2 to TRBJ1-1; 7 nucleotides match TRBD1. V lost 5 bases to trimming and J lost 0 bases; unmatched junction nucleotides: 6. This CDR3 has 15 amino acids. Germline V gene sequence: CDR1 SGHTA, CDR2 FQGNSA. CDR3 DNA sequence: TGTGCCAGCAGCCCTCCCGGGACAGTGAACACTGAAGCTTTCTTT. Protein product: CASSPPGTVNTEAFF.

The J gene is TRBJ1-4, the V gene TRBV5-4; the match to TRBD1 covers 10 bases. The CDR3 length is 14 residues. V shed 3 bases and J 6 bases; nucleotides not matched to a gene: 2. Germline CDR1 SGHNT, CDR2 YYREEE (reference sequence). Here the CDR3 reads CASSSGTGDEKLFF. For the CDR3, the DNA is TGTGCCAGCAGCTCCGGGACAGGGGATGAAAAACTGTTTTTT.

The rearrangement joins TRBV28 to TRBJ1-5, with 8 bases matching TRBD1. The CDR3 covers 15 residues. Germline CDR1 reads MDHEN; CDR2 reads SYDVKM. With V trimmed by 6 bases and J by 6 bases, 10 bases remained unmatched. CDR3 loop: CASRFPGQGGQPQHF. Here the CDR3 DNA reads TGTGCCAGCAGATTTCCCGGACAGGGAGGTCAGCCCCAGCATTTT.

This clone was seen only a few times. V usage is TRBV29-1 and J usage is TRBJ1-1; D gene ambiguous. CDR1 is SQVTM, CDR2 ANQGSEA, per germline. Trimming left V 1 base short and J 4 bases short, with 10 bases between. The CDR3 contains 13 residues. The CDR3 DNA reads TGCAGCGTTGAAGGGCAGATTCTCACTGAAGCTTTCTTT. It specifies CSVEGQILTEAFF.

This rearrangement joins TRBV7-9 to TRBJ1-1; 9 positions agree with TRBD1. This CDR3 has 16 amino acids. Losses at the gene ends were 1 base for V and 1 base for J; bases not matched to a gene: 4. Per germline, CDR1 SEHNR and CDR2 FQNEAQ (reference sequence). DNA for the CDR3: TGTGCCAGCAGCTTAGGCTTGGGACAGGGGAACACTGAAGCTTTCTTT. Protein sequence: CASSLGLGQGNTEAFF.

This chain connects TRBV7-8 to TRBJ2-2; 15 nucleotides agree with TRBD2. CDR3 length equals 18 residues. Trimming cost V 0 bases and J 6 bases; bases outside gene matches: 5. Germline-derived CDR1 and CDR2 are SGHVS and FQNEAQ. The chain's CDR3 is CASSLALGTSGRSGELFF. For the CDR3, the DNA is TGTGCCAGCAGCTTAGCGCTTGGGACTAGCGGGAGGTCCGGGGAGCTGTTTTTT. The full variable domain, in which reference TRBV7-8 and TRBJ2-2 provide the parts outside the CDR3, is GAGVSQSPRYKVAKRGQDVALRCDPISGHVSLFWYQQALGQGPEFLTYFQNEAQLDKSGLPSDRFFAERPEGSVSTLKIQRTQQEDSAVYLCASSLALGTSGRSGELFFGEGSRLTVL.

The chain recombines TRBV7-2 with TRBJ2-3, with 7 bases lining up with TRBD2. This CDR3 spans 15 amino acids. J lost 5 bases, V lost 3 bases, and 8 bases had no gene match. CDR1 SGHTA and CDR2 FQGNSA come from the germline V gene. CDR3 sequence reads: CASSLTGGGLDTQYF. The CDR3 DNA follows: TGTGCCAGCAGCTTGACGGGAGGAGGGTTAGATACGCAGTATTTT.

Here the CDR3 DNA reads TGTGCCAGCAGCTCCAGTGGCCCCCCCCACACAGATACGCAGTATTTT. It codes for CASSSSGPPHTDTQYF. The V call is TRBV7-3, the J call TRBJ2-3; D remains unclear. The length of the CDR3 is 16 residues. The germline V gene has CDR1 SGHTA and CDR2 FQGTGA. The germline V and J ends were trimmed by 4 bases and 2 bases, with 16 bases remaining between them. The whole variable domain, filled in from reference TRBV7-3 and TRBJ2-3, reads GAGVSQTPSNKVTEKGKYVELRCDPISGHTALYWYRQSLGQGPEFLIYFQGTGAADDSGLPNDRFFAVRPEGSVSTLKIQRTERGDSAVYLCASSSSGPPHTDTQYFGPGTRLTVL.

The chain carries TRBV3-1 (or the pseudogene TRBV3-2) and TRBJ2-7; 8 bases agree with TRBD2. V shed 3 bases and J 2 bases; nucleotides not matched to a gene: 9. This CDR3 is built from 16 residues. The germline gives CDR1 LGHDT, CDR2 YNNKEL (reference sequence). The DNA of the CDR3 is TGTGCCAGCAGCCACCCCAGGACTAGCCGACCCTACGAGCAGTACTTC. This sequence encodes CASSHPRTSRPYEQYF.

This sequence joins TRBV27 and TRBJ1-1; D unclear. V was clipped by 10 bases and J by 3 bases, with 15 bases between them. Germline loops: CDR1 MNHEY, CDR2 SMNVEV (reference sequence). The CDR3 length is 13 residues. CDR3 residues: CATAPAGYTEAFF. The CDR3 DNA is TGTGCCACAGCCCCCGCAGGCTACACTGAAGCTTTCTTT.

This clone has just one count. The J gene is TRBJ2-1, the V gene TRBV29-1, with 9 bases identical to TRBD2. V was pared by 6 bases and J by 3 bases, with 6 bases of the junction left unmatched. The germline V gene has CDR1 SQVTM and CDR2 ANQGSEA. CDR3 length: 14 amino acids. CDR3 DNA: TGCAGCGTAGCGACTAGCGGAAACTACAATGAGCAGTTCTTC. Protein sequence: CSVATSGNYNEQFF.

The chain joins TRBV18 to TRBJ1-3; TRBD1 agrees at 7 bases. The CDR3 length is 15 residues. Germline CDR1 is KGHSH and CDR2 is LQKENI. V gave up 3 bases and J gave up 4 bases; unmatched junction bases: 6. In nucleotides, the CDR3 is TGTGCCAGCTCACCCGGTAGGGGGCCCGGAAACACCATATATTTT. Protein sequence: CASSPGRGPGNTIYF.

This clone occurred a few times. The identical CDR3 is also encoded by other nucleotide sequences in the sample. V is TRBV30 and J is TRBJ2-5; no firm D call. V was pared by 0 bases and J by 5 bases, with 4 bases between. Germline CDR1 is GTSNPN and CDR2 is SVGIG (reference sequence). The CDR3 length is 11 residues. The CDR3 sequence is CAWSVRETQYF. As DNA, the CDR3 is TGTGCCTGGAGTGTACGGGAGACCCAGTACTTC.

The chain's CDR3 is CASSQIGQGTDEQFF. The CDR3 DNA reads as TGCGCCAGCAGCCAAATAGGACAGGGGACCGATGAGCAGTTCTTC. The V gene is TRBV4-3, the J gene TRBJ2-1; TRBD1 matches at 9 bases. CDR1 is LGHNA, CDR2 YSLEER, per germline. V was clipped by 2 bases and J by 8 bases; unmatched bases: 7. The CDR3 is made up of 15 amino acids.

The genes are TRBV7-3 and TRBJ1-1; a possible D gene is TRBD1 (5 bases). The CDR3 extends over 14 amino acids. Germline V CDR1 and CDR2: SGHTA, FQGTGA. The V end lost 0 bases, the J end lost 0 bases, and 5 bases lay between the germline ends. The CDR3 DNA follows: TGTGCCAGCAGCTTAACAGGGGTGAACACTGAAGCTTTCTTT. Residues: CASSLTGVNTEAFF.

The chain is built from TRBV18 and TRBJ2-5; 8 nucleotides match TRBD1. From germline, CDR1 is KGHSH and CDR2 LQKENI. The CDR3 contains 15 residues. With V trimmed by 4 bases and J by 3 bases, 7 bases remained unmatched. Written as DNA, the CDR3 is TGTGCCAGCTCACTTCGCGGACAGGGCAAAGAGACCCAGTACTTC. Amino acids: CASSLRGQGKETQYF. The whole variable domain, filled in from reference TRBV18 and TRBJ2-5, reads NAGVMQNPRHLVRRRGQEARLRCSPMKGHSHVYWYRQLPEEGLKFMVYLQKENIIDESGMPKERFSAEFPKEGPSILRIQQVVRGDSAAYFCASSLRGQGKETQYFGPGTRLLVL.

The chain links TRBV6-2 or TRBV6-3 to TRBJ1-2; D ambiguous. Per germline, CDR1 MNHEY and CDR2 SVGEGT. V was clipped by 4 bases and J by 9 bases, with 9 bases between them. This CDR3 spans 11 amino acids. The CDR3 coding sequence is TGTGCCAGCAGTTCGGGAGGGAGCTACACCTTC. This codes for CASSSGGSYTF.

The table lists this clone with a few counts. V usage is TRBV23-1 and J usage is TRBJ1-1; 9 bases are shared with TRBD1. TRBV23-1 is an ORF, and what it does is uncertain. V gave up 2 bases and J gave up 4 bases; unmatched junction bases: 5. This CDR3 comprises 15 residues. CDR3 protein: CASSQHRGRATEAFF. CDR3 bases: TGCGCCAGCAGTCAACACAGGGGGCGCGCCACTGAAGCTTTCTTT.

V is TRBV7-8 and J is TRBJ2-2, with 7 bases fitting TRBD1. The ends lost 5 bases at V and 4 bases at J; junction bases unmatched: 10. Looked up from germline, CDR1 is SGHVS and CDR2 is FQNEAQ. The CDR3 sequence is 16 residues long. CDR3 protein: CASSLTQGFLTGELFF. The DNA for the CDR3 is TGTGCCAGCAGCCTAACACAGGGGTTTCTCACCGGGGAGCTGTTTTTT.

The CDR3 DNA follows: TGTGCCAGCAGCCTACGCCACAGGGACAGGGGAGAGACCCAGTACTTC. Translated: CASSLRHRDRGETQYF. The genes are TRBV7-8 and TRBJ2-5; TRBD1 aligns across 10 bases. V was pared by 5 bases and J by 4 bases, with 10 bases of the junction left unmatched. Germline V CDR1 and CDR2: SGHVS, FQNEAQ. The CDR3 consists of 16 residues.

The rearrangement links TRBV29-1 to TRBJ2-3; D uncertain. Trimming took 4 bases from V and 2 from J, leaving 7 bases between them. Germline V CDR1 and CDR2: SQVTM, ANQGSEA. The CDR3 covers 12 residues. The CDR3 DNA reads TGCAGCGTTGGGGCCAACACAGATACGCAGTATTTT. It specifies CSVGANTDTQYF.

The V and J genes are TRBV2 and TRBJ2-3, with 8 bases lining up with TRBD2. The CDR3 contains 15 residues. The V gene end was trimmed by 8 bases and the J gene end by 4 bases; junction bases not matched to a gene: 11. Germline V gives CDR1 SNHLY, CDR2 FYNNEI. CDR3 loop: CASGTQAGVPDTQYF. The CDR3 DNA reads TGTGCCAGCGGGACACAAGCGGGAGTTCCAGATACGCAGTATTTT.